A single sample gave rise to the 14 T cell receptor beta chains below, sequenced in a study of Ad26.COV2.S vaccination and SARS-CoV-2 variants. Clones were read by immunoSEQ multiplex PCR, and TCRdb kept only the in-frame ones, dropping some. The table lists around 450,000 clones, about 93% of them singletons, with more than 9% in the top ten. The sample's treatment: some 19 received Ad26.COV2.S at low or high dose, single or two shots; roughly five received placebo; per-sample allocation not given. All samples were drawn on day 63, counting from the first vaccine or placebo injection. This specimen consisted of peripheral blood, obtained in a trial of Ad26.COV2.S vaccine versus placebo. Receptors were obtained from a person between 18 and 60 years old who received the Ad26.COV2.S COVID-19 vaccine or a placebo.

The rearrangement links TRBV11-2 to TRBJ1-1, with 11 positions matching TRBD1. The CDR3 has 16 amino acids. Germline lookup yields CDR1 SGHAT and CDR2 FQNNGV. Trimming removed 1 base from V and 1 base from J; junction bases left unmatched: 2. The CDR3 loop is CASSLGDRGSNTEAFF. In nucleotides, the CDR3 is TGTGCCAGCAGCTTAGGGGACAGGGGGTCGAACACTGAAGCTTTCTTT. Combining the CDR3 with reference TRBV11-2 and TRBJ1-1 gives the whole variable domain EAGVAQSPRYKIIEKRQSVAFWCNPISGHATLYWYQQILGQGPKLLIQFQNNGVVDDSQLPKDRFSAERLKGVDSTLKIQPAKLEDSAVYLCASSLGDRGSNTEAFFGQGTRLTVV.

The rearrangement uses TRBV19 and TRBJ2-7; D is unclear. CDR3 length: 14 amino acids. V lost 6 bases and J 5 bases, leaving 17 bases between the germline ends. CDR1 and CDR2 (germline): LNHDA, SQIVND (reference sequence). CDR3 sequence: CASRSGTNRHEQYF. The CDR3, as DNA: TGTGCCAGTAGATCGGGCACGAACCGTCACGAGCAGTACTTC.

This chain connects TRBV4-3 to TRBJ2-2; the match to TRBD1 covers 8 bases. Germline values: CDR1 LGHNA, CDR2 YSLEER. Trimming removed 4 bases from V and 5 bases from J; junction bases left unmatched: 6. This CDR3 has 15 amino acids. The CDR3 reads CASSPRTGFTGELFF. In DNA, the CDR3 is TGCGCCAGCAGCCCCCGGACAGGGTTTACCGGGGAGCTGTTTTTT.

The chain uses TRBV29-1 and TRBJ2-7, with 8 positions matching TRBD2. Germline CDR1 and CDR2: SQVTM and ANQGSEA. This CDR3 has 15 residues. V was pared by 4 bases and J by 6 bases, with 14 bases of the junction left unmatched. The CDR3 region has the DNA TGCAGCGTTGTAGGCGCGGGGGGATACGTTGGCGAGCAGTACTTC. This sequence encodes CSVVGAGGYVGEQYF.

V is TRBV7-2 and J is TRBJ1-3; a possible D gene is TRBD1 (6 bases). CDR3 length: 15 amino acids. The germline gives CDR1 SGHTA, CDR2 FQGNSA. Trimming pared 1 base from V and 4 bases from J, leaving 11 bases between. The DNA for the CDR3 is TGTGCCAGCAGCTTAGTTACAGGGCTCGGAAACACCATATATTTT. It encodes CASSLVTGLGNTIYF.

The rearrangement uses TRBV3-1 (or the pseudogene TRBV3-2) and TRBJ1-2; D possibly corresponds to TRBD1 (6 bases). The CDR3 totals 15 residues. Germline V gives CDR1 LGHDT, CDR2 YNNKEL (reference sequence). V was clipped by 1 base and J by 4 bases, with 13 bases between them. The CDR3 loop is CASSQGGGQSYGYTF. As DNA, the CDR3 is TGTGCCAGCAGCCAAGGAGGTGGACAGTCCTATGGCTACACCTTC.

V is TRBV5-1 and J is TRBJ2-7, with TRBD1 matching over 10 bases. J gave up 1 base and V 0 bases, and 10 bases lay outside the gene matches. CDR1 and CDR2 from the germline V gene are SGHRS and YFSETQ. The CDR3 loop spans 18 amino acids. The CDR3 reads CASSLGVGQGPPSYEQYF. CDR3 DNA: TGCGCCAGCAGCTTGGGGGTGGGACAGGGGCCACCTTCCTACGAGCAGTACTTC.

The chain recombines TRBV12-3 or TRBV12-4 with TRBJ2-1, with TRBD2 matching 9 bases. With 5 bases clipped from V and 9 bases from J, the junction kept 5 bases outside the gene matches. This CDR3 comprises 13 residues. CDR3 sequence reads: CASSPGGGVEQFF. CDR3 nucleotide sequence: TGTGCCAGCAGTCCCGGCGGGGGGGTTGAGCAGTTCTTC.

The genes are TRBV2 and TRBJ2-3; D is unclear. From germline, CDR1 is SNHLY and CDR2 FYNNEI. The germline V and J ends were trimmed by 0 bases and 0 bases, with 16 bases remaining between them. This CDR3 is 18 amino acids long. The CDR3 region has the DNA TGTGCCAGCAGTGAAGCGCTTGGCCGCATGACTAGCACAGATACGCAGTATTTT. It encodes CASSEALGRMTSTDTQYF.

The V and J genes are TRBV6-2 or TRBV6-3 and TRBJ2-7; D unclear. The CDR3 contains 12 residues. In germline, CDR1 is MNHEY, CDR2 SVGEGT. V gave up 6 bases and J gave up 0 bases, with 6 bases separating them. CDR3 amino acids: CASSWFSYEQYF. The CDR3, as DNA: TGTGCCAGCAGCTGGTTCTCCTACGAGCAGTACTTC.

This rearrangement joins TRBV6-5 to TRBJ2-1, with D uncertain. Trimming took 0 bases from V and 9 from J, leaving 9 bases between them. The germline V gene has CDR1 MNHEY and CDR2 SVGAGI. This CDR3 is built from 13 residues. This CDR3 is CASSYSYGAEQFF. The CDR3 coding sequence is TGTGCCAGCAGTTACTCGTATGGTGCTGAGCAGTTCTTC.

This CDR3 reads CASSKSGTGFCEQYF. CDR3 coding DNA: TGTGCCAGCAGCAAGTCCGGGACAGGCTTCTGCGAGCAGTACTTC. The chain uses TRBV21-1 and TRBJ2-7; the table's D call TRBD1 went unverified against the DNA. TRBV21-1 is assigned pseudogene status. The CDR3 contains 15 residues.

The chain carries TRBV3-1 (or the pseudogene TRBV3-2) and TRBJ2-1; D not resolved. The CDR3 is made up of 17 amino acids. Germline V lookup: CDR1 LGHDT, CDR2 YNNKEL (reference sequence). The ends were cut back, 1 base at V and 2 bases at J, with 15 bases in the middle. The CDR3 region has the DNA TGTGCCAGCAGCCAAGTCGCTCGTTTAGGGCCCTACAATGAGCAGTTCTTC. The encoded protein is CASSQVARLGPYNEQFF.

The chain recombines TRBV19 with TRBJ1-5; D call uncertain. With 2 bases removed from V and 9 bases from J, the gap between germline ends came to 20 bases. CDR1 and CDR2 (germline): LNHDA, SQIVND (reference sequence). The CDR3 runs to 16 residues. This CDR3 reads CASSIMGSIRLGPQHF. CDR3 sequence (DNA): TGTGCCAGTAGTATAATGGGTTCGATCCGTCTAGGGCCCCAGCATTTT.